These 14 T cell receptor beta chains were all obtained from the same sample, sequenced in a study of control samples from healthy donors and cancer patients. Method: immunoSEQ multiplex PCR; TCRdb's copy keeps in-frame clones and lacks some. The sample carries some 87,000 clones, 91% recorded once. The sequenced material came from blood. The receptors derive from a man younger than 40 in good health.

This sequence joins TRBV11-2 and TRBJ1-1; TRBD1 might be the D (6 bases). The V end was cut by 5 bases, the J end by 6 bases, with 13 bases between. The length of the CDR3 is 13 residues. The V gene's germline CDR1 is SGHAT and CDR2 FQNNGV. CDR3 protein: CASSATRGPEAFF. DNA of the CDR3: TGTGCCAGCAGCGCAACCAGGGGACCTGAAGCTTTCTTT.

This clone was found once. Here the CDR3 DNA reads TGTGCCAGCAGTTACACGTACAATGAGCAGTTCTTC. This encodes CASSYTYNEQFF. The chain has TRBV6-6 and TRBJ2-1, with no clear D. Germline V CDR1 and CDR2: MNHNY, SVGAGI (reference sequence). This CDR3 has 12 residues. The germline V and J ends were trimmed by 2 bases and 4 bases, with 3 bases remaining between them.

This chain uses TRBV6-6 with TRBJ2-5; no clear D gene. The germline V gene encodes CDR1 MNHNY and CDR2 SVGAGI (reference sequence). CDR3 length: 13 residues. With 2 bases removed from V and 0 bases from J, the gap between germline ends came to 4 bases. CDR3 nucleotides: TGTGCCAGCAGTTACAAGTACCAAGAGACCCAGTACTTC. As protein: CASSYKYQETQYF.

The J gene is TRBJ2-3, the V gene TRBV3-1 (or the pseudogene TRBV3-2); TRBD1 is a possible D gene (6 bases). V lost 7 bases, J lost 0 bases, and 14 bases lay in between. The CDR3 is made up of 15 amino acids. Germline CDR1 reads LGHDT; CDR2 reads YNNKEL (reference sequence). For the CDR3, the DNA is TGTGCCAGCAACAGGGATGGGGCTAGCACAGATACGCAGTATTTT. It translates to CASNRDGASTDTQYF.

The chain has TRBV3-1 (or the pseudogene TRBV3-2) and TRBJ1-2, with a tentative D call TRBD1 (5 bases). Trimming cost V 4 bases and J 0 bases, with 21 bases left between them. The CDR3 totals 18 residues. Germline-derived CDR1 and CDR2 are LGHDT and YNNKEL (reference sequence). The DNA for the CDR3 is TGTGCCAGCAGCCTCTGGGGGTCTGTCGGGTCGCCTAACTATGGCTACACCTTC. This translates into CASSLWGSVGSPNYGYTF.

This clone appeared a single time. V usage is TRBV18 and J usage is TRBJ1-2, with a possible D match to TRBD1 (6 bases). Trimming pared 2 bases from V and 1 base from J, leaving 8 bases between. Germline loops: CDR1 KGHSH, CDR2 LQKENI. The CDR3 contains 14 residues. The CDR3 DNA follows: TGTGCCAGCTCACCAGCAGGGGTTAACTATGGCTACACCTTC. Its protein product is CASSPAGVNYGYTF.

The gene calls are TRBV2 and TRBJ1-6; D gene unclear. The CDR3 consists of 13 residues. The germline V gene has CDR1 SNHLY and CDR2 FYNNEI. The germline V and J ends were trimmed by 10 bases and 5 bases, with 12 bases remaining between them. CDR3 region: CANCRENNSPLHF. In nucleotides, the CDR3 is TGTGCCAATTGCCGGGAAAATAATTCACCCCTCCACTTT.

The rearrangement uses TRBV7-3 and TRBJ1-4; 7 bases fit TRBD1. V shed 2 bases, J shed 0 bases, and the junction held 6 bases outside the gene matches. The CDR3 runs to 17 residues. From germline, CDR1 is SGHTA and CDR2 FQGTGA. CDR3 region: CASSLRTGYATNEKLFF. The CDR3 nucleotides are TGTGCCAGCAGCTTACGGACAGGTTATGCAACTAATGAAAAACTGTTTTTT.

The chain recombines TRBV6-6 with TRBJ2-5, with D possibly matching TRBD1 (5 bases). The CDR3 spans 14 residues. The V gene lost 2 bases and the J gene lost 2 bases, with 9 bases spanning the gap. Germline assignment: CDR1 MNHNY and CDR2 SVGAGI (reference sequence). The CDR3 protein is CASSYPRDQETQYF. CDR3 coding DNA: TGTGCCAGCAGTTACCCCAGGGATCAAGAGACCCAGTACTTC.

The V call is TRBV2, the J call TRBJ1-4; D ambiguous. The germline V gene has CDR1 SNHLY and CDR2 FYNNEI. The CDR3 covers 13 residues. Between the trimmed V and J ends, which lost 4 bases and 5 bases, there was a span of 8 bases. Written as DNA, the CDR3 is TGTGCCAGCAGTGTAAACAGCAATGAAAAACTGTTTTTT. It codes for CASSVNSNEKLFF.

The genes are TRBV4-3 and TRBJ2-6; D is ambiguous. Germline lookup yields CDR1 LGHNA and CDR2 YSLEER. Trimming cost V 3 bases and J 4 bases, with 10 bases left between them. The CDR3 is made up of 15 amino acids. CDR3 protein: CASSHNWAGANVLTF. CDR3 nucleotide sequence: TGCGCCAGCAGCCACAATTGGGCCGGGGCCAACGTCCTGACTTTC.

V and J are TRBV6-6 and TRBJ2-3; D tentatively reads TRBD1 or TRBD2 (5 bases each). Trimming shortened V by 0 bases and J by 2 bases, and 9 bases separated the two germline ends. The CDR3 loop spans 15 amino acids. Germline CDR1 reads MNHNY; CDR2 reads SVGAGI (reference sequence). The CDR3 loop is CASSYSLGTTDTQYF. CDR3 nucleotide sequence: TGTGCCAGCAGTTACTCCCTTGGGACCACAGATACGCAGTATTTT.

The V call is TRBV25-1, the J call TRBJ2-3; 7 nucleotides match TRBD1. The V segment lost 5 bases and the J segment 1 base; nucleotides outside the gene matches: 6. This CDR3 region has 15 residues. Germline CDR1 and CDR2: MGHDK and SYGVNS. CDR3 amino acids: CASSRTGLGTDTQYF. The CDR3 coding sequence is TGTGCCAGCAGTAGGACAGGTCTTGGCACAGATACGCAGTATTTT.

The rearrangement joins TRBV24-1 to TRBJ2-5; no reliable D call. V dropped 0 bases and J dropped 7 bases, with 11 bases sitting between them. The germline V gene encodes CDR1 KGHDR and CDR2 SFDVKD. The CDR3 runs to 14 residues. The CDR3 protein is CATSDLSRAGTQYF. DNA for the CDR3: TGTGCCACCAGTGATTTGAGCCGGGCTGGGACCCAGTACTTC.